What follows are 21 T cell receptor beta chains derived from one specimen sequenced in a study of cytomegalovirus exposure and HLA in healthy donors. 13 Jbeta primers and 60 Vbeta primers were used for the PCR. The repertoire was sequenced with immunoSEQ multiplex PCR; TCRdb's copy has only in-frame clones and lacks some. The data hold approximately 140,000 clones, with 73% observed a single time. Sequencing input: PBMCs. These receptors were collected from a woman aged 18-29 years in good health and CMV-seronegative.

The sample holds one count of this clone. This chain links TRBV10-3 with TRBJ2-3; 8 bases align to TRBD1. CDR3 size: 19 residues. CDR1 is ENHRY and CDR2 is SYGVKD in the germline V gene. Unmatched junction bases numbered 13, after V lost 0 bases and J lost 2 bases. The CDR3 loop reads CAISESRGQEFDSTDTQYF. The CDR3 DNA sequence: TGTGCCATCAGTGAGTCGAGGGGACAGGAGTTCGATTCCACAGATACGCAGTATTTT.

This clone came up a few times. The DNA for the CDR3 is TGTGCCAGCAGCACCGAGTATCAGCCCCAGCATTTT. Translation gives CASSTEYQPQHF. This chain links TRBV21-1 with TRBJ1-5. TRBV21-1 counts as a pseudogene. The length of the CDR3 is 12 residues.

The chain recombines TRBV4-2 with TRBJ2-5, with 11 positions matching TRBD2. Germline V lookup: CDR1 LGHNA, CDR2 YNFKEQ. V was clipped by 0 bases and J by 4 bases; unmatched bases: 13. The CDR3 has 19 residues. The chain's CDR3 is CASSQDEVGGTSGRETQYF. The CDR3, as DNA: TGTGCCAGCAGCCAAGATGAAGTGGGGGGGACTAGCGGTCGAGAGACCCAGTACTTC.

This sequence joins TRBV5-4 and TRBJ1-2; tentative D call: TRBD1 (5 bases). V shed 7 bases and J shed 6 bases, with 19 bases lying between them. CDR1 is SGHNT, CDR2 YYREEE, per germline (reference sequence). This CDR3 is 14 amino acids long. The CDR3 loop reads CASSFGGSANGYTF. For the CDR3, the DNA is TGTGCCAGCTCCTTCGGGGGTTCAGCAAATGGCTACACCTTC.

The chain couples TRBV10-1 to TRBJ2-3, with 14 bases lining up with TRBD2. V shed 0 bases, J shed 5 bases, and the junction held 4 bases outside the gene matches. The length of the CDR3 is 17 residues. CDR1 WNHNN and CDR2 SYGVQD come from the germline V gene (reference sequence). The CDR3 protein is CASSESTSGRAKDTQYF. The CDR3 DNA follows: TGCGCCAGCAGTGAGTCGACTAGCGGGAGGGCCAAAGATACGCAGTATTTT.

The chain couples TRBV7-6 to TRBJ1-1; D is undetermined. The V end lost 5 bases, the J end lost 4 bases, and 20 bases lay between the germline ends. Germline CDR1 and CDR2: SGHVS and FNYEAQ. The CDR3 length is 16 residues. The CDR3 DNA reads as TGTGCCAGCAGCCCGACTGATTGGTACGGCAGCACTGAAGCTTTCTTT. Protein: CASSPTDWYGSTEAFF.

This rearrangement joins TRBV6-6 to TRBJ2-1, with D possibly being TRBD2 (7 bases). The germline V gene encodes CDR1 MNHNY and CDR2 SVGAGI (reference sequence). Trimming cost V 0 bases and J 7 bases, with 10 bases left between them. This CDR3 is built from 14 residues. Written as DNA, the CDR3 is TGTGCCAGCAGTTACTCAAGGGGGGGGAATGAGCAGTTCTTC. It is translated as CASSYSRGGNEQFF.

The V and J genes are TRBV7-2 and TRBJ1-2, with TRBD1 matching over 10 bases. This CDR3 contains 16 residues. CDR1 is SGHTA, CDR2 FQGNSA, per germline. The ends lost 5 bases at V and 1 base at J; junction bases unmatched: 7. The CDR3 DNA reads as TGTGCCAGCAGCATAAGACAGGGGGCTAGTAACTATGGCTACACCTTC. Amino acids: CASSIRQGASNYGYTF.

This clone came up a few times. This chain links TRBV27 with TRBJ1-4, with TRBD1 as a possible D gene (6 bases). The ends were cut back, 6 bases at V and 6 bases at J, with 14 bases in the middle. CDR3 size: 14 residues. CDR1 is MNHEY, CDR2 SMNVEV, per germline (reference sequence). The CDR3 DNA reads TGTGCCAGCAGGGCAGAGGGGGTTCATGAAAAACTGTTTTTT. Amino acids: CASRAEGVHEKLFF.

The chain links TRBV11-2 to TRBJ1-6; the match to TRBD1 covers 9 bases. Germline CDR1 SGHAT, CDR2 FQNNGV. The V segment lost 5 bases and the J segment 10 bases; nucleotides outside the gene matches: 6. CDR3 length: 14 residues. CDR3 DNA: TGTGCCAGCAGCCGGGACAGGGTTGGGTCACCCCTCCACTTT. Translating gives CASSRDRVGSPLHF.

The rearrangement links TRBV14 to TRBJ2-7; TRBD2 agrees at 8 bases. In germline, CDR1 is SGHDN, CDR2 FVKESK. V was pared by 5 bases and J by 2 bases, with 5 bases of the junction left unmatched. This CDR3 is built from 14 residues. The CDR3 DNA sequence: TGTGCCAGCAGCGCGCCGGGACTAGCCTACGAGCAGTACTTC. Its translation is CASSAPGLAYEQYF.

This clone came up a few times. V is TRBV6-6 and J is TRBJ2-5, with a possible D match to TRBD2 (6 bases). The V gene lost 8 bases and the J gene lost 3 bases, with 13 bases spanning the gap. Germline V gene lookup returns CDR1 MNHNY and CDR2 SVGAGI (reference sequence). The CDR3 is 13 residues long. CDR3 amino acids: CASSGGWEETQYF. The CDR3 nucleotides read TGTGCCAGCTCTGGGGGGTGGGAAGAGACCCAGTACTTC.

This chain links TRBV19 with TRBJ2-1; D unclear. There are 14 residues in the CDR3. CDR1 and CDR2 (germline): LNHDA, SQIVND (reference sequence). The V and J ends lost 5 bases and 3 bases respectively, with 11 bases between them. The DNA for the CDR3 is TGTGCCAGTAGTCCGGAGACTGTCTACAATGAGCAGTTCTTC. The encoded protein is CASSPETVYNEQFF.

The gene calls are TRBV2 and TRBJ1-5; D is undetermined. V lost 7 bases, J lost 4 bases, and 11 bases lay in between. This CDR3 contains 13 residues. Germline-derived CDR1 and CDR2 are SNHLY and FYNNEI. The CDR3 coding sequence is TGTGCCAGCACTTTCCGGGGTAATCAGCCCCAGCATTTT. Translation: CASTFRGNQPQHF.

V and J are TRBV5-6 and TRBJ2-7; 11 positions match TRBD1. The CDR3 runs 14 residues. The germline V gene encodes CDR1 SGHDT and CDR2 YYEEEE. Losses at the gene ends were 4 bases for V and 3 bases for J; bases not matched to a gene: 3. CDR3 sequence reads: CASSPGTGGYEQYV. Written as DNA, the CDR3 is TGTGCCAGCAGCCCTGGGACAGGGGGCTACGAGCAGTACGTC.

This clone is a singleton in its sample. The V and J genes are TRBV19 and TRBJ2-7; D is possibly TRBD1 (6 bases). Germline lookup yields CDR1 LNHDA and CDR2 SQIVND (reference sequence). The V gene lost 6 bases and the J gene lost 0 bases, with 9 bases spanning the gap. This CDR3 is built from 13 residues. DNA for the CDR3: TGTGCCAGTAGAGGACAGATCTCCTACGAGCAGTACTTC. Amino acids: CASRGQISYEQYF.

This chain uses TRBV9 with TRBJ2-7; 9 bases are shared with TRBD1. V lost 4 bases and J lost 4; bases outside the gene matches: 6. Germline loops: CDR1 SGDLS, CDR2 YYNGEE. The CDR3 is 14 amino acids. The CDR3 DNA sequence: TGTGCCAGCAGCAGCGGGACAGGGTCGTACGAGCAGTACTTC. Encoded protein: CASSSGTGSYEQYF.

This chain uses TRBV11-2 with TRBJ1-3; 8 bases match TRBD1. This CDR3 is 15 amino acids long. The V gene's germline CDR1 is SGHAT and CDR2 FQNNGV. The junction had 6 bases not matched to a gene; V was cut back by 4 bases and J by 4 bases. The chain's CDR3 is CASSSRQGLGNTIYF. In nucleotides, the CDR3 is TGTGCCAGCAGCTCCAGACAGGGGTTAGGAAACACCATATATTTT.

This chain connects TRBV27 to TRBJ2-3, with 10 bases lining up with TRBD2. CDR1 MNHEY and CDR2 SMNVEV come from the germline V gene (reference sequence). Trimming at V came to 6 bases and at J to 6 bases, leaving 12 bases not matched to a gene. This CDR3 region has 16 residues. DNA of the CDR3: TGTGCCAGCAGGGGGGCTAGCGGGAGTAATCCGGATACGCAGTATTTT. This translates into CASRGASGSNPDTQYF.

The chain combines TRBV7-2 with TRBJ1-2; D gene ambiguous. Germline loops: CDR1 SGHTA, CDR2 FQGNSA. CDR3 length: 16 amino acids. V was trimmed by 1 base and J by 0 bases, leaving 12 bases between them. CDR3 protein: CASSLVSPPANYGYTF. CDR3 coding DNA: TGTGCCAGCAGCTTAGTTAGCCCTCCAGCTAACTATGGCTACACCTTC.

The chain links TRBV7-6 to TRBJ1-1, with 7 bases lining up with TRBD1. Germline V lookup: CDR1 SGHVS, CDR2 FNYEAQ. The length of the CDR3 is 18 residues. V shed 7 bases and J 0 bases; nucleotides not matched to a gene: 17. DNA for the CDR3: TGTGCCAGCACCAGCTTGGTGAGACAGGGTGCTATGAACACTGAAGCTTTCTTT. Its translation: CASTSLVRQGAMNTEAFF.